Sequencing of this TCR beta chain was carried out in a study of Ad26.COV2.S vaccination and SARS-CoV-2 variants. Profiled with immunoSEQ multiplex PCR; TCRdb holds only in-frame clones, not every one. Altogether 300,000 to 350,000 clones are present, approximately 90% being singletons, with the ten largest covering approximately 4.5%. Deletions cut 5 bases from V and 7 bases from J, with 12 bases between. The CDR3 runs 14 residues. Germline V lookup: CDR1 SNHLY, CDR2 FYNNEI. Treatment noted: roughly 18 received Ad26.COV2.S at low or high dose, single or two shots; 5 received placebo; per-sample allocation not given. Material that was analyzed had been drawn on day 63 after the first vaccine or placebo injection.

The chain links TRBV2 to TRBJ1-6; a possible D gene is TRBD1 (5 bases). This receptor was identified in a person aged 18-60 years who received the Ad26.COV2.S COVID-19 vaccine or a placebo. The material was peripheral blood, obtained in a trial of Ad26.COV2.S vaccine versus placebo. The DNA for the CDR3 is TGTGCCAGCAGTCACGGGACCCCAAATTCACCCCTCCACTTT. Translation: CASSHGTPNSPLHF.